There are a few counts of the clone carrying this T cell receptor (beta chain). Its specificity is unknown. One entry per CDR3 protein, called by TCRdb with MiXCR from the 5' RACE reads. The repertoire has fewer than 650,000 distinct CDR3 sequences, over 9.5% of them found once; the top ten carry almost 7%. This specimen belongs to a study of CD8 T cells in ankylosing spondylitis. Broader study findings: Earlier work had already found some motif variants in reactive arthritis synovial fluid and blood. In ankylosing spondylitis patients, matched synovial fluid reportedly showed significant enrichment of disease-linked clones. There was a TCR beta motif, made of eight highly homologous variants, that appeared characteristic of ankylosing spondylitis blood.

The sequence was obtained from a male donor with ankylosing spondylitis. Sequenced: blood, either unsorted or a sorted T cell fraction (not recorded which).

In DNA, the CDR3 is TGCAGTGCTCCCGACGGGACTAGCGGGAGATCCGAGCAGTACTTC. Its protein product is CSAPDGTSGRSEQYF. The gene calls are TRBV20-1 and TRBJ2-7; 14 bases are a match to TRBD2. The V segment lost 5 bases and the J segment 6 bases; nucleotides outside the gene matches: 9. The germline V gene encodes CDR1 DFQATT and CDR2 SNEGSKA (reference sequence). This CDR3 comprises 15 residues.